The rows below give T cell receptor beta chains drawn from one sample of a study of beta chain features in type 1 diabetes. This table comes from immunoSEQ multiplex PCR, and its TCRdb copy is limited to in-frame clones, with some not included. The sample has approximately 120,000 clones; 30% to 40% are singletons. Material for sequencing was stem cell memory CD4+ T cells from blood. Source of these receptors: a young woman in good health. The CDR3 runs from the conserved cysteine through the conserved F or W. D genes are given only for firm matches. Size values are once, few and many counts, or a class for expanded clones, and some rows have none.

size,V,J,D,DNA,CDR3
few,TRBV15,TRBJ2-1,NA,TGTGCCACCAGCAGAGCAAAGGAGCGCCTAAACAATGAGCAGTTCTTC,CATSRAKERLNNEQFF
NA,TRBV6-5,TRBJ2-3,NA,TGTGCCAGCAGTTACCCCAGCACAGATGCGCAGTATTTT,CASSYPSTDAQYF
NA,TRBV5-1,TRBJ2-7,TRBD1,TGCGCCAGCAGCTTCGAAACAGGGGTTCGGTACTTC,CASSFETGVRYF
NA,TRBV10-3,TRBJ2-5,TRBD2,TGTGCCATCAAACCTAGCGGGAGATCTTGGGAGACCCAGTACTTC,CAIKPSGRSWETQYF
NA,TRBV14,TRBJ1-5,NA,TGTGCCAGCAGCCAACAAGGCGGGCAGCCCCAGCATTTT,CASSQQGGQPQHF
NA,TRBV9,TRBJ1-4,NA,TGTGCCAGCAGCGTAGACAGGGTTGGGACTGAAAAACTGTTTTTT,CASSVDRVGTEKLFF
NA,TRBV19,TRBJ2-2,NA,TGTGCCAGTAAGACAGGAACGAACACCGGGGAGCTGTTTTTT,CASKTGTNTGELFF
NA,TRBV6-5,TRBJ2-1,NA,TGTGCCAGCAGCCCGCCTCAGAGGATAGAGCAGTTCTTC,CASSPPQRIEQFF
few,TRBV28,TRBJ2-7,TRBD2,TGTGCCACCGCTCGGGGGGGGAGAGCCCTCTACGAGCAGTACTTC,CATARGGRALYEQYF
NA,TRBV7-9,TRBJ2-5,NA,TGTGCCAGCAGCCGTGCGGTCCCTCACCAAGAGACCCAGTACTTC,CASSRAVPHQETQYF
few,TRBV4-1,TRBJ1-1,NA,TGCGCCAGCAGCCACCCCAGGGTCACGGGCACTGAAGCTTTCTTT,CASSHPRVTGTEAFF